A selection of T cell receptor beta chains follows, all from one sample in a study of blood T cell repertoires in COVID-19. Clones were read by immunoSEQ multiplex PCR, and TCRdb kept only the in-frame ones, dropping some. The sample holds around 190,000 clones; approximately 84% are singletons and the top ten take under 4%. Sequencing was carried out using PBMCs or T cells enriched from blood (not recorded which). Receptors were obtained from a woman in her 30s who had recovered from COVID-19. The CDR3 runs from the conserved cysteine through the conserved F or W. The D gene is left open where the match is weak. Clone size is stated in some rows and not others, as once, few, many or a class when expanded.

DNA: TGCGCCAGCAGCTGGGTGACAGGGATCGGGAATTCACCCCTCCACTTT
CDR3: CASSWVTGIGNSPLHF
size: NA
D: TRBD1
V: TRBV5-1
J: TRBJ1-6

DNA: TGCGCCAGCAGCTTGGCCGGAGGCAGGGACATTGGCTACGAGCAGTACTTC
CDR3: CASSLAGGRDIGYEQYF
size: NA
D: NA
V: TRBV5-1
J: TRBJ2-7

DNA: TGTGCCAGCAGCAAGCCGGGACAGGGGATCTATGGCTACACCTTC
CDR3: CASSKPGQGIYGYTF
size: NA
D: TRBD1
V: TRBV5-6
J: TRBJ1-2

DNA: TGTGCCAGCAGCGTCTCCGGGACAGGGGTCTACAATGAGCAGTTCTTC
CDR3: CASSVSGTGVYNEQFF
size: NA
D: TRBD1
V: TRBV9
J: TRBJ2-1

DNA: TGTGCCAGCAGCCTCCACAGGGATACTAATGAAAAACTGTTTTTT
CDR3: CASSLHRDTNEKLFF
size: NA
D: NA
V: TRBV6-5
J: TRBJ1-4

DNA: TGCGCCAGCAGCTTGGGACATCCAGGTACCTACAATGAGCAGTTCTTC
CDR3: CASSLGHPGTYNEQFF
size: NA
D: NA
V: TRBV5-1
J: TRBJ2-1

DNA: TGTGCCAGCAGCCGGGGGGATAGGACTAACTATGGCTACACCTTC
CDR3: CASSRGDRTNYGYTF
size: NA
D: NA
V: TRBV6-6
J: TRBJ1-2

DNA: TGCAGCGGACAGAATAGCAATCAGCCCCAGCATTTT
CDR3: CSGQNSNQPQHF
size: NA
D: NA
V: TRBV29-1
J: TRBJ1-5

DNA: TGTGCCAGCAGCTCCCCCCGACAGGGTAGTGCTGAAGCTTTCTTT
CDR3: CASSSPRQGSAEAFF
size: NA
D: TRBD1
V: TRBV7-8
J: TRBJ1-1

DNA: TGTGCCACCTCCGCGGGGCAGGGAGATGAAAAACTGTTTTTT
CDR3: CATSAGQGDEKLFF
size: NA
D: NA
V: TRBV14
J: TRBJ1-4

DNA: TGTGCCAGCAGCTTACGCACAGGGGGCGCGGATGAGCAGTTCTTC
CDR3: CASSLRTGGADEQFF
size: NA
D: TRBD1
V: TRBV7-6
J: TRBJ2-1

DNA: TGCGCCAGCAGCCAAGGGGGACAGTCCAAAAACATTCAGTACTTC
CDR3: CASSQGGQSKNIQYF
size: NA
D: TRBD1
V: TRBV4-1
J: TRBJ2-4

DNA: TGTGCCAGCAGCACAGGGACTAGCGGGAGGGGAGAGCAGTTCTTC
CDR3: CASSTGTSGRGEQFF
size: NA
D: TRBD2
V: TRBV5-4
J: TRBJ2-1

DNA: TGCGCCAGCAGACTAGCCGGCGGCACAGATACGCAGTATTTT
CDR3: CASRLAGGTDTQYF
size: NA
D: NA
V: TRBV10-2
J: TRBJ2-3

DNA: TGTGCCAGCAGCTTTCATCTTACAGGGCGAGTTATCGGCTACACCTTC
CDR3: CASSFHLTGRVIGYTF
size: NA
D: NA
V: TRBV5-6
J: TRBJ1-2

DNA: TGCGCCAGCAGCCAAGATGGGGTGGCAGGGGGAAGTACTGAAGCTTTCTTT
CDR3: CASSQDGVAGGSTEAFF
size: NA
D: TRBD1
V: TRBV4-1
J: TRBJ1-1

DNA: TGTGCCAGCAGCCCACTCAGGCAGGGTACCGATGGCTACACCTTC
CDR3: CASSPLRQGTDGYTF
size: NA
D: NA
V: TRBV9
J: TRBJ1-2

DNA: TGTGCCAGCAGCTTAGGGTCTGGGGGCGGTCAGCCCCAGCATTTT
CDR3: CASSLGSGGGQPQHF
size: NA
D: NA
V: TRBV13
J: TRBJ1-5

DNA: TGTGCCTGGAGAGGGCAGGGTGGGTCACCCCTCCACTTT
CDR3: CAWRGQGGSPLHF
size: once
D: NA
V: TRBV30
J: TRBJ1-6

DNA: TGTGCCAGCAGCCGCTATGCTAGGTCTAACACCGGGGAGCTGTTTTTT
CDR3: CASSRYARSNTGELFF
size: NA
D: NA
V: TRBV5-4
J: TRBJ2-2

DNA: TGCGCCAGCAGCTATTATATGAGTACGGGACTACCGGCGGGGGGCTACACCTTC
CDR3: CASSYYMSTGLPAGGYTF
size: once
D: NA
V: TRBV5-1
J: TRBJ1-2

DNA: TGTGCCAGCAGCGAAGTAGCGGCGGCGAAAGATACGCAGTATTTT
CDR3: CASSEVAAAKDTQYF
size: NA
D: NA
V: TRBV6-1
J: TRBJ2-3

DNA: TGTGCCAGCAGCTTACCGGGACAGGGGGCCAAAAACATTCAGTACTTC
CDR3: CASSLPGQGAKNIQYF
size: NA
D: TRBD1
V: TRBV11-1
J: TRBJ2-4

DNA: TGTGCCATCAGCAACCAGGGTGAAGCTTTCTTT
CDR3: CAISNQGEAFF
size: NA
D: NA
V: TRBV10-3
J: TRBJ1-1

DNA: TGTGCCAGCAGCCCCCGGGCCGAGGGTTCACCCCTCCACTTT
CDR3: CASSPRAEGSPLHF
size: NA
D: NA
V: TRBV3-1/TRBV3-2
J: TRBJ1-6

DNA: TGTGCCAGCAGTCTTAAGGGACAGTGGGATGAGCAGTTCTTC
CDR3: CASSLKGQWDEQFF
size: NA
D: TRBD1
V: TRBV27
J: TRBJ2-1

DNA: TGTGCCAGCATCTTGTCCGGAGACGGTGTCGGCTACACCTTC
CDR3: CASILSGDGVGYTF
size: few
D: NA
V: TRBV7-9
J: TRBJ1-2

DNA: TGTGCCACCAGCGCCGGGACAGGGGGCTGGGAGACCCAGTACTTC
CDR3: CATSAGTGGWETQYF
size: NA
D: TRBD1
V: TRBV24-1
J: TRBJ2-5

DNA: TGTGCCAGCAGCGACCGGGACAGGGGGGGGAAGAGGTCCCATCAGCCCCAGCATTTT
CDR3: CASSDRDRGGKRSHQPQHF
size: NA
D: TRBD1
V: TRBV11-2
J: TRBJ1-5

DNA: TGTGCCACCCAAATAGGGGACAGGGACAATCAGCCCCAGCATTTT
CDR3: CATQIGDRDNQPQHF
size: NA
D: TRBD1
V: TRBV28
J: TRBJ1-5

DNA: TGTGCCAGCAGGCGGGACCGAATCTACGAGCAGTACTTC
CDR3: CASRRDRIYEQYF
size: once
D: NA
V: TRBV5-6
J: TRBJ2-7

DNA: TGTGCCAGCAGCCAAGAAAGACAAAGGGGGACCACTGAAGCTTTCTTT
CDR3: CASSQERQRGTTEAFF
size: NA
D: NA
V: TRBV4-2
J: TRBJ1-1

DNA: TGTGCCACCGGCGCCGACAGGGGGCATGGTGGCTACACCTTC
CDR3: CATGADRGHGGYTF
size: NA
D: TRBD1
V: TRBV15
J: TRBJ1-2

DNA: TGTGCCACCAGCAGAGGGATAGGAAAGCGGGGGGGCACAGATACGCAGTATTTT
CDR3: CATSRGIGKRGGTDTQYF
size: NA
D: TRBD2
V: TRBV15
J: TRBJ2-3

DNA: TGTGCCAGTAGTATTACCCCGGTCTCGGAGACCCAGTACTTC
CDR3: CASSITPVSETQYF
size: NA
D: NA
V: TRBV19
J: TRBJ2-5